A single sample gave rise to the 9 T cell receptor beta chains below, sequenced in a study of OX40 agonist ivuxolimab in advanced cancers. TCRdb's table, derived via immunoSEQ multiplex PCR, lists solely in-frame clones and lacks some. Among about 55,000 clones listed, about nine tenths were seen once. Here the sequenced sample was CD4+ or CD8+ T cells sorted from blood, taken in a trial of the OX40 agonist ivuxolimab. The origin of the receptors is an adult with an advanced solid tumor such as melanoma, head and neck, liver or kidney cancer.

V usage is TRBV28 and J usage is TRBJ2-7; TRBD2 matches 9 bases. The CDR3 is made up of 14 amino acids. The germline CDR1 and CDR2 sequences are MDHEN and SYDVKM. V dropped 6 bases and J dropped 2; count of bases not matched to a gene: 5. CDR3 residues: CASSWLAGTYEQYF. CDR3 in DNA: TGTGCCAGCAGCTGGCTAGCGGGAACCTACGAGCAGTACTTC.

The chain links TRBV6-9 to TRBJ1-1; tentatively, D is TRBD1 (5 bases). The CDR3 totals 13 residues. Trimming took off 3 bases at V and 8 bases at J, with 13 bases between the two ends. Looked up from germline, CDR1 is MNHGY and CDR2 is SVAAGI. The CDR3 protein is CASSYGGQAEAFF. The CDR3 coding sequence is TGTGCCAGCAGTTACGGGGGTCAGGCGGAAGCTTTCTTT.

This chain connects TRBV28 to TRBJ1-2; the D is unclear. Germline CDR1 reads MDHEN; CDR2 reads SYDVKM. The CDR3 is made up of 12 amino acids. Trimming pared 2 bases from V and 10 bases from J, leaving 11 bases between. CDR3 nucleotides: TGTGCCAGCAGTTTACTGCGAAGCTTCTACACCTTC. Residues: CASSLLRSFYTF.

V and J are TRBV19 and TRBJ2-3; the D gene is possibly TRBD2 (6 bases). The CDR3 consists of 17 residues. V lost 7 bases and J lost 6, with 26 bases in between. Germline V gives CDR1 LNHDA, CDR2 SQIVND (reference sequence). The CDR3 bases are TGTGCCAGTACCAAAAAGCGCAGCAGGGAGGACGTCGATACGCAGTATTTT. Translating it yields CASTKKRSREDVDTQYF.

The chain joins TRBV21-1 to TRBJ2-1; the D call in the table, TRBD2, was not verified against the DNA. TRBV21-1 is reported as a pseudogene. The length of the CDR3 is 14 residues. CDR3: CASSKGRAANEQFF. The CDR3 DNA sequence: TGTGCCAGCAGCAAAGGGCGGGCCGCCAATGAGCAGTTCTTC.

The chain employs TRBV9 and TRBJ2-1, with 12 bases identical to TRBD1. From germline, CDR1 is SGDLS and CDR2 YYNGEE. Trimming took 7 bases from V and 6 from J; bases not matched to a gene: 8. The CDR3 is 15 residues long. This CDR3 is CASATGTGGFNEQFF. The CDR3 region has the DNA TGTGCCAGCGCAACCGGGACAGGGGGCTTCAATGAGCAGTTCTTC.

The DNA of the CDR3 is TGTGCCATCAGTGAGACGCTAGCGGGAGGGCGATACTTCTTC. Amino acids: CAISETLAGGRYFF. The rearrangement links TRBV10-3 to TRBJ2-1, with TRBD2 identical over 12 bases. The length of the CDR3 is 14 residues. Germline values: CDR1 ENHRY, CDR2 SYGVKD. The trim removed 2 bases at V and 16 bases at J, leaving 9 bases unmatched.

The V and J genes are TRBV5-1 and TRBJ2-1; TRBD2 matches at 14 bases. The length of the CDR3 is 15 residues. J gave up 9 bases and V 3 bases, and 5 bases lay outside the gene matches. Germline CDR1 SGHRS, CDR2 YFSETQ. CDR3 DNA: TGCGCCAGCAGCTACGGGACTAGCGGGAGTTCTGAGCAGTTCTTC. Protein sequence: CASSYGTSGSSEQFF.

There are a few counts of this clone. V usage is TRBV5-6 and J usage is TRBJ2-5; 7 bases are shared with TRBD1. J gave up 4 bases and V 8 bases, and 11 bases lay outside the gene matches. The CDR3 is 14 amino acids. Germline V gene sequence: CDR1 SGHDT, CDR2 YYEEEE. DNA for the CDR3: TGTGCCAGTACAACGACAGGGCGGGTAGAGACCCAGTACTTC. It codes for CASTTTGRVETQYF.